Here is one T cell receptor beta chain with its context. The sample comes from a study of blood T cell repertoires in COVID-19. In the study overall: The cDNA or gDNA used as material had been derived from T cells, B-cell-depleted T cells, or PBMCs.

Seattle participants joined during active infection and were tracked over time. In the original processing: Using reference gene primer amplification, nucleated cell counts were estimated. The protocol was immunoSEQ multiplex PCR, while the TCRdb copy is restricted to in-frame clones and leaves out a portion. V and J calls and clone size are as listed in that table; D and trimming were resolved from the DNA. The sample records approximately 200,000 clones, around 79% being singletons. The source of this sequence is a middle-aged woman with COVID-19, enrolled during active disease. The sample comprised peripheral blood.

The CDR3 protein is CASSLGTGLVKQYF. Written as DNA, the CDR3 is TGCGCCAGCAGTCTCGGGACAGGGCTCGTGAAGCAGTACTTC. J is TRBJ2-7 and V is TRBV10-1; 9 bases are a match to TRBD1. V dropped 5 bases and J dropped 8; count of bases not matched to a gene: 10. This CDR3 spans 14 amino acids. Germline V lookup: CDR1 WNHNN, CDR2 SYGVQD (reference sequence).